Listed below are T cell receptor beta chains from one sample, sequenced in a study of cytomegalovirus exposure and HLA in healthy donors. The repertoire was sequenced with immunoSEQ multiplex PCR; TCRdb's copy has only in-frame clones and lacks some. The top ten hold 3.5% to 5% of the sample, which has over 150,000 clones, roughly 80% seen once. Sequencing was performed on PBMCs. The source is a man aged 35-49 years in good health and CMV-seronegative. The CDR3 runs from the conserved cysteine through the conserved F or W. The D gene is left open where the match is weak. Not every row has a clone size; where given, it reads once, few, many or a size class.

>TRBJ2-3|few|TRBV7-2|TRBD2
CASSFRGGYADTQYF
TGTGCCAGCAGCTTCCGGGGGGGTTATGCAGATACGCAGTATTTT
>TRBJ2-6|NA|TRBV19|TRBD1
CASTRTGVTNVLTF
TGTGCCAGTACCAGGACAGGGGTCACCAACGTCCTGACTTTC
>TRBJ1-5|NA|TRBV10-2|NA
CASSESPGNSNQPQHF
TGCGCCAGCAGCGAGTCCCCGGGTAATAGCAATCAGCCCCAGCATTTT
>TRBJ2-3|NA|TRBV7-2|NA
CASSLEWGQDTQYF
TGTGCCAGCAGCTTAGAATGGGGGCAGGATACGCAGTATTTT
>TRBJ1-1|NA|TRBV11-3|TRBD1
CASSDRTGTNTEAFF
TGTGCCAGCAGCGACCGGACAGGCACGAACACTGAAGCTTTCTTT
>TRBJ2-2|NA|TRBV7-3|TRBD1
CASSLYPGQGDTGELFF
TGTGCCAGCAGCTTATACCCGGGACAGGGGGACACCGGGGAGCTGTTTTTT
>TRBJ2-1|NA|TRBV6-5|NA
CASSSFSHSSYNEQFF
TGTGCCAGCAGTTCCTTTTCTCATAGCTCCTACAATGAGCAGTTCTTC
>TRBJ1-2|few|TRBV30|TRBD1
CAWNDLTGYDGGYTF
TGTGCCTGGAACGACTTGACAGGGTACGATGGTGGCTACACCTTC
>TRBJ1-5|few|TRBV7-8|NA
CASSLAEGINRGQPQHF
TGTGCCAGCAGCTTAGCGGAGGGGATAAATCGGGGTCAGCCCCAGCATTTT
>TRBJ2-5|NA|TRBV27|NA
CASSLRDQETQYF
TGTGCCAGCAGTTTGCGGGACCAAGAGACCCAGTACTTC
>TRBJ2-2|NA|TRBV6-6|NA
CASREGGTGELFF
TGTGCCAGCAGGGAAGGGGGCACCGGGGAGCTGTTTTTT
>TRBJ2-7|once|TRBV5-4|TRBD2
CASSLGGGEQYF
TGTGCCAGCAGCTTGGGCGGGGGCGAGCAGTACTTC
>TRBJ2-3|NA|TRBV19|NA
CASSGERYPDTQYF
TGTGCCAGTTCCGGGGAGCGGTACCCAGATACGCAGTATTTT
>TRBJ2-7|few|TRBV5-8|NA
CASSLAPRYEQYF
TGTGCCAGCAGCTTGGCACCGCGCTACGAGCAGTACTTC
>TRBJ2-3|NA|TRBV5-1|NA
CASSPGDRTSTDTQYF
TGCGCCAGCAGCCCGGGCGACAGGACTAGCACAGATACGCAGTATTTT
>TRBJ2-1|few|TRBV7-3|TRBD2
CASSLRGGNEQFF
TGTGCCAGCAGCCTACGGGGGGGCAATGAGCAGTTCTTC
>TRBJ1-4|NA|TRBV5-4|TRBD1
CASSFKGAANEKLFF
TGTGCCAGCAGCTTTAAGGGGGCAGCTAATGAAAAACTGTTTTTT
>TRBJ1-1|NA|TRBV7-8|NA
CASSLRGSSREAFF
TGTGCCAGCAGCTTAAGGGGCAGCTCCCGTGAAGCTTTCTTT
>TRBJ2-1|once|TRBV7-9|TRBD2
CASSLYGGGQDEQFF
TGTGCCAGCAGCCTCTATGGCGGGGGGCAAGATGAGCAGTTCTTC
>TRBJ1-5|NA|TRBV4-1|NA
CASSQGGLNQPQHF
TGCGCCAGCAGCCAAGGGGGCCTCAATCAGCCCCAGCATTTT
>TRBJ1-2|NA|TRBV19|NA
CASSMPAVEYNYGYTF
TGTGCCAGTAGTATGCCGGCAGTGGAGTATAACTATGGCTACACCTTC
>TRBJ1-2|NA|TRBV7-9|NA
CASSFLNYGYTF
TGTGCCAGCAGCTTCTTAAACTATGGCTACACCTTC
>TRBJ2-5|NA|TRBV29-1|TRBD2
CSAPGTSGTLSQETQYF
TGCAGCGCTCCCGGGACTAGCGGGACCCTAAGTCAAGAGACCCAGTACTTC
>TRBJ2-1|few|TRBV7-9|TRBD2
CASSLLAGGDRDNEQFF
TGTGCCAGCAGCTTACTAGCGGGCGGTGACCGGGACAATGAGCAGTTCTTC
>TRBJ2-1|NA|TRBV11-3|TRBD2
CASSLSGGFNEQFF
TGTGCCAGCAGCCTAAGCGGGGGGTTCAATGAGCAGTTCTTC
>TRBJ2-3|once|TRBV5-1|NA
CASSKDGGRTDTQYF
TGCGCCAGCAGCAAGGATGGAGGGCGCACAGATACGCAGTATTTT
>TRBJ1-2|NA|TRBV27|NA
CASSSEGFYGYTF
TGTGCCAGCAGTTCGGAGGGCTTCTATGGCTACACCTTC
>TRBJ2-3|NA|TRBV7-8|TRBD2
CASSLGLAGETDTQYF
TGTGCCAGCAGCCTCGGACTAGCGGGGGAGACAGATACGCAGTATTTT
>TRBJ2-5|NA|TRBV2|TRBD2
CASSSGASGGTETQYF
TGTGCCAGCAGTTCGGGTGCTAGCGGGGGGACGGAGACCCAGTACTTC
>TRBJ1-6|NA|TRBV6-5|TRBD1
CASSYSGTDNSPLHF
TGTGCCAGCAGTTACTCCGGGACAGATAATTCACCCCTCCACTTT
>TRBJ2-5|NA|TRBV11-2|NA
CASSGAGALWLMETQYF
TGTGCCAGCAGCGGGGCAGGGGCCCTATGGCTAATGGAGACCCAGTACTTC
>TRBJ2-1|NA|TRBV28|NA
CASRGPGVYNEQFF
TGTGCCAGCAGGGGACCAGGGGTTTACAATGAGCAGTTCTTC
>TRBJ2-1|NA|TRBV13|NA
CASRLGYPSYNEQFF
TGTGCCAGCAGGCTGGGCTACCCTTCCTACAATGAGCAGTTCTTC
>TRBJ1-3|NA|TRBV7-9|TRBD1
CASSQLRDSSGNTIYF
TGTGCCAGCAGCCAACTCAGGGACAGCTCTGGAAACACCATATATTTT
>TRBJ2-1|NA|TRBV9|TRBD2
CASSLSGGSYNEQFF
TGTGCCAGCAGCCTTAGCGGGGGATCCTACAATGAGCAGTTCTTC
>TRBJ2-7|NA|TRBV29-1|NA
CSVLVGSYEQYF
TGCAGCGTTTTGGTCGGTTCCTACGAGCAGTACTTC
>TRBJ2-5|NA|TRBV7-9|TRBD1
CASTLGRGPETQYF
TGTGCCAGCACCCTGGGCAGGGGGCCTGAGACCCAGTACTTC
>TRBJ1-1|NA|TRBV7-2|NA
CASSLGHQAFF
TGTGCCAGCAGCCTGGGCCATCAAGCTTTCTTT
>TRBJ1-6|NA|TRBV27|NA
CASKTGGNNSPLHF
TGTGCCAGCAAGACAGGTGGGAATAATTCACCCCTCCACTTT
>TRBJ2-1|NA|TRBV27|TRBD2
CASSLPLLGGGNNEQFF
TGTGCCAGCAGTTTACCCTTACTTGGGGGGGGAAATAATGAGCAGTTCTTC